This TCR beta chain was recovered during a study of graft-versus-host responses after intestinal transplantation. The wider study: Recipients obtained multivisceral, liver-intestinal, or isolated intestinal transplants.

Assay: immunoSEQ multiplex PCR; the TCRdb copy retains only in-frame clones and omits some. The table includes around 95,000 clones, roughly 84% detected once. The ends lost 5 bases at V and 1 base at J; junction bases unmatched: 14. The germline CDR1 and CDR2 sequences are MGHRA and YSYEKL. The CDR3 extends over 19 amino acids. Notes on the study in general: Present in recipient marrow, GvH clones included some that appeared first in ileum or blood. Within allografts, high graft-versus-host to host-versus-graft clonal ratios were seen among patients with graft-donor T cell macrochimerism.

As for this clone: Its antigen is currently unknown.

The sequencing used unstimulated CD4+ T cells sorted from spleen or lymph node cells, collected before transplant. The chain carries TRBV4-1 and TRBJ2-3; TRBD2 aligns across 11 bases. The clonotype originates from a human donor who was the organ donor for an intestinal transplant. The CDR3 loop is CASSFSRTALAGGTDTQYF. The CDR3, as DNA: TGCGCCAGCAGCTTCAGTCGGACAGCACTAGCGGGGGGCACAGATACGCAGTATTTT.